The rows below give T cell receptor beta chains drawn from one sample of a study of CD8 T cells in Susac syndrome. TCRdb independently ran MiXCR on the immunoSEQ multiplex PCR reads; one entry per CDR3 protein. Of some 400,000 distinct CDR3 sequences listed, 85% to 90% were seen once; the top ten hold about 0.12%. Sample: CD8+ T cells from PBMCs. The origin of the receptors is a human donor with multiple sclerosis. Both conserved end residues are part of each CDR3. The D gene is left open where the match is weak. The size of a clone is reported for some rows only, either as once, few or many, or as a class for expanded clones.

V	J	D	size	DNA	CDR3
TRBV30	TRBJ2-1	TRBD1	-	TGTGCCTGGAGTTCCCTCTCAGGGGGCTACTACAATGAGCAGTTCTTC	CAWSSLSGGYYNEQFF
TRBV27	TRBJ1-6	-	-	TGTGCCAGCAGTGCGACACTTAGCTCCTATAATTCACCCCTCCACTTT	CASSATLSSYNSPLHF
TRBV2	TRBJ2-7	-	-	TGTGCCAGCAGATACATAGGGGGCGAGCAGTACTTC	CASRYIGGEQYF
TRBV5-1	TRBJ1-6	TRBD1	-	TGCGCCAGCAGCCGCGACAGGGGGAATTCACCCCTCCACTTT	CASSRDRGNSPLHF
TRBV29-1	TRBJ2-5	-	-	TGCAGCGTTGCGGGGGGCCAGGCGCAAGAGACCCAGTACTTC	CSVAGGQAQETQYF
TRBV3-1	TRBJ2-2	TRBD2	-	TGTGCCAGCAGCCTTCGACTAGCGGGAGAGTCCGGGGAGCTGTTTTTT	CASSLRLAGESGELFF
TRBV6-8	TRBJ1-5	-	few	TGTGCCAGCGGGCGGGAATATAGCAATCAGCCCCAGCATTTT	CASGREYSNQPQHF
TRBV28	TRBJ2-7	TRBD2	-	TGTGCCAGCAGGACCAATTTAGCGGGAGACCCCTACGAGCAGTACTTC	CASRTNLAGDPYEQYF
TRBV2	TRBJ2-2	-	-	TGTGCCAGCAGTGATCCCGGGGCGGGCACCGGGGAGCTGTTTTTT	CASSDPGAGTGELFF
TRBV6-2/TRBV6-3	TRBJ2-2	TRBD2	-	TGTGCCAGCAGTTACCGCAACCGACTAGCGGGAGGTTTTGCCGGGGAGCTGTTTTTT	CASSYRNRLAGGFAGELFF
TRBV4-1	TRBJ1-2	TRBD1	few	TGCGCCAGCAGCCAGGACAGGGGGAGGGGTGGCTACACCTTC	CASSQDRGRGGYTF
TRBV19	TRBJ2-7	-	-	TGTGCCAGTAGTATTTTTCGAGACTACGAGCAGTACTTC	CASSIFRDYEQYF
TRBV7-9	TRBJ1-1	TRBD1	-	TGTGCCAGCAGCTTGGCAGGGGGCGCCGCGGTGAACACTGAAGCTTTCTTT	CASSLAGGAAVNTEAFF
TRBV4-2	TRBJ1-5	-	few	TGTGCCAGCAGCCAAGAACTGTATCAGCCCCAGCATTTT	CASSQELYQPQHF
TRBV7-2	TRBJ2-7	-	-	TGTGCCAGCAGCTTATGGTCGGGCTACGAGCAGTACTTC	CASSLWSGYEQYF
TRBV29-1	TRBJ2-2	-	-	TGCAGCGTTGTCCACAACACCGGGGAGCTGTTTTTT	CSVVHNTGELFF
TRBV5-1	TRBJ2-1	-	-	TGCGCCAGCAGCCCAGTCGCCGGGGCCTACTACAATGAGCAGTTCTTC	CASSPVAGAYYNEQFF
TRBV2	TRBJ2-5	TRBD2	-	TGTGCCAGCAGTCAACTACCGGGACTAGCGGGAGAGGTCCAAGAGACCCAGTACTTC	CASSQLPGLAGEVQETQYF
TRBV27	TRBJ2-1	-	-	TGTGCCAGCACACCGATAGGGGGGCTTTTGGGGGAGCAGTTCTTC	CASTPIGGLLGEQFF
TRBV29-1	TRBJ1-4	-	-	TGCAGCGTTGAAGAGGGGCGGAGGGAACTGTTTTTT	CSVEEGRRELFF
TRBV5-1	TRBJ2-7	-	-	TGCGCCAGCAGCCCCGGGACATACTACGAGCAGTACTTC	CASSPGTYYEQYF
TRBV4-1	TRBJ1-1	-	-	TGCGCCAGCAGCCAAGTGGGGGTTGAAGCTTTCTTT	CASSQVGVEAFF